The rows below give T cell receptor beta chains drawn from one sample of a study of CD8 T cells in Susac syndrome. Using its own MiXCR run on the immunoSEQ multiplex PCR reads, TCRdb lists one record per CDR3 protein. The sample shows under 200,000 distinct CDR3 sequences, roughly nine tenths of them seen only once. Material: CD4+ T cells from PBMCs. These receptors were obtained from a human donor with Susac syndrome. The CDR3 runs from the conserved cysteine through the conserved F or W. Fields, in order: J gene, V gene, D gene, clone size, CDR3 protein, CDR3 DNA. D genes are given only for firm matches. Size is omitted from some rows. Given values are once, few, many or a class for expanded clones.

TRBJ2-1,TRBV11-2,TRBD2,.,CASSLDIAGGPGNEQFF,TGTGCCAGCAGCTTAGACATAGCGGGAGGGCCTGGGAATGAGCAGTTCTTC
TRBJ1-1,TRBV30,TRBD1,.,CAWSVALTGQGAEAFF,TGTGCCTGGAGTGTTGCTTTAACGGGACAGGGTGCTGAAGCTTTCTTT
TRBJ2-3,TRBV11-1,.,.,CASSPLATQADTQYF,TGTGCCAGCAGCCCACTAGCCACTCAGGCAGATACGCAGTATTTT
TRBJ2-5,TRBV5-1,.,.,CASSPYDAKTQYF,TGCGCCAGCAGCCCTTACGATGCAAAGACCCAGTACTTC
TRBJ1-5,TRBV27,TRBD1,.,CASSPEGQGHQPQHF,TGTGCCAGCAGTCCTGAGGGACAGGGACATCAGCCCCAGCATTTT
TRBJ2-3,TRBV5-1,.,.,CASSLRTQPTDTQYF,TGCGCCAGCAGCCTCCGGACTCAGCCCACAGATACGCAGTATTTT
TRBJ2-7,TRBV28,.,.,CASSSPGGALSYEQYF,TGTGCCAGCAGTTCTCCTGGAGGGGCCCTTTCCTACGAGCAGTACTTC
TRBJ2-5,TRBV3-1,.,few,CASSQEETQYF,TGTGCCAGCAGCCAAGAAGAGACCCAGTACTTC
TRBJ2-7,TRBV27,.,once,CASSFNWRAYEQYF,TGTGCCAGCAGTTTTAACTGGAGGGCCTACGAGCAGTACTTC
TRBJ1-5,TRBV12-3/TRBV12-4,.,.,CASSTSQGHQPQHF,TGTGCCAGCAGTACCTCTCAGGGGCATCAGCCCCAGCATTTT
TRBJ2-1,TRBV5-4,.,few,CASSLNLGDNEQFF,TGTGCCAGCAGCCTAAACCTGGGTGACAATGAGCAGTTCTTC
TRBJ2-1,TRBV27,TRBD1,once,CASSTGTGWLNEQFF,TGTGCCAGCAGTACCGGGACAGGGTGGTTGAATGAGCAGTTCTTC
TRBJ2-2,TRBV5-6,.,.,CASSLPGDTGELFF,TGTGCCAGCAGCTTGCCAGGGGACACCGGGGAGCTGTTTTTT
TRBJ1-1,TRBV7-6,.,few,CASSRTDGEAFF,TGTGCCAGCAGCCGTACCGACGGTGAAGCTTTCTTT